A selection of T cell receptor beta chains follows, all from one sample in a study of human T cells and chemical hapten exposure. In TCRdb, the RACE reads were re-called with MiXCR into one record per CDR3 protein. The sample contains approximately 86,000 distinct CDR3 sequences, about a tenth of which appear only once. The source was whole blood, collected in connection with sensitization to the hapten diphenylcyclopropenone (DPC). Source of these receptors: a woman younger than 45 with alopecia areata. Some clones in this sample may be carry-over from other donors' samples. The CDR3 runs from the conserved cysteine through the conserved F or W. A D gene is named only where the DNA matches it firmly. A row's size may be missing; if present it is once, few, many or a size class.

NA TRBJ1-4 14 NA TRBV12-3/TRBV12-4 TGTGCCTGCAGCTCAGAAAACAGGGTTAGCGAACTGTTTTTT CACSSENRVSELFF
many TRBJ1-5 18 NA TRBV20-1 TGCAGTGCTAGTAGTTTCCCTTATCTGCCCCTTAGCAATCAGCCCCAGCATTTT CSASSFPYLPLSNQPQHF
many TRBJ2-1 15 TRBD2 TRBV7-2 TGTGCCAGCAGATTTGGAGCGGGGGGGCTGAGTGAGCAGTTCTTC CASRFGAGGLSEQFF
many TRBJ1-1 12 NA TRBV27 TGTGCCAGCAGATACAGATCAGGTTTGGCTTTCTTT CASRYRSGLAFF
few TRBJ2-5 17 TRBD2 TRBV18 TGTGCCAGCTCACCCAACCCAGCGGGAGGAACCGAAGAGACCCAGTACTTC CASSPNPAGGTEETQYF
NA TRBJ2-4 16 TRBD1 TRBV10-3 TGTGCCATCAGTGACGGGACAGGGGCAACCAAAAACATTCAGTACTTC CAISDGTGATKNIQYF
many TRBJ2-5 15 TRBD1 TRBV20-1 TGCAGTGCTCGCTTCCGGGACAGGTTCTCGGAGACCCAGTACTTC CSARFRDRFSETQYF
few TRBJ2-3 13 NA TRBV27 TGTGCCAGCAGTTCGGCCTTCACAGATACGCAGTATTTT CASSSAFTDTQYF
many TRBJ2-6 16 TRBD1 TRBV5-1 TGCGCCAGCAGCCAAGGGACAGGGTATGGGGCCAACGTCCTGACTTTC CASSQGTGYGANVLTF
NA TRBJ2-1 16 TRBD2 TRBV12-3/TRBV12-4 TGTGCCAGCAGGACCGCGTTCCAGCGGGAGGCCAATGAGCAGTTCTTC CASRTAFQREANEQFF
many TRBJ2-1 15 NA TRBV6-4 TGTGCCAGCAGTGACTCTATCGACACCCCCAATGAGCAGTTCTTC CASSDSIDTPNEQFF
many TRBJ2-5 13 TRBD1 TRBV5-1 TGCGCCAGCAGCTCGGGACAGCAAGAGACCCAGTACTTC CASSSGQQETQYF
NA TRBJ2-5 14 NA TRBV28 TGTGCCAGCAGTGAGCCCGGGGACCAAGAGACCCAGTACTTC CASSEPGDQETQYF
many TRBJ2-1 14 TRBD1 TRBV12-3/TRBV12-4 TGTGCCAGCAGCCCGGACAGGTCCTACAATGAGCAGTTCTTC CASSPDRSYNEQFF
many TRBJ2-5 13 NA TRBV20-1 TGCAGTGCCCAAGCCGGGAAGCAAGAGACCCAGTACTTC CSAQAGKQETQYF
many TRBJ1-6 15 NA TRBV7-8 TGTGCCAGCAGCTTATTGGGGATGGGAGCATCACCCCTCCACTTT CASSLLGMGASPLHF
many TRBJ1-3 14 NA TRBV4-3 TGCGCCAGCAGCCAAAGGGTCTCTGGAAACACCATATATTTT CASSQRVSGNTIYF
many TRBJ1-5 14 TRBD1 TRBV6-6 TGTGCCAGCAGTTACCCTACAGGGGGACAGCCCCAGCATTTT CASSYPTGGQPQHF
NA TRBJ1-3 16 NA TRBV18 TGTGCCAGCTCATCATCCGGCGCGGTCTCTGGAAACACCATATATTTT CASSSSGAVSGNTIYF
few TRBJ2-6 19 TRBD2 TRBV12-3/TRBV12-4 TGTGCCAGCAGTTTAGAGCGGGGGCACACTTTCTCTGGGGCCAACGTCCTGACTTTC CASSLERGHTFSGANVLTF
many TRBJ1-1 13 NA TRBV12-3/TRBV12-4 TGTGCCAGCAGTTCCATGGCGGGGACAGAAGCTTTCTTT CASSSMAGTEAFF
NA TRBJ1-5 15 NA TRBV28 TGTGCCAGCAGATTAACAGGGAGATCCAATCAGCCCCAGCATTTT CASRLTGRSNQPQHF
few TRBJ2-7 15 TRBD2 TRBV6-2/TRBV6-3 TGTGCCAGCAGTTACTCGCGGGAGCCCTCCTACGAGCAGTACTTC CASSYSREPSYEQYF
few TRBJ2-3 11 NA TRBV28 TGTGCCAGCAGTTCTGGTCGGCGCGAGTATTTT CASSSGRREYF
NA TRBJ1-3 14 NA TRBV2 TGTGCCAGCATCTTAGGGAACTCTGGAAACACCATATATTTT CASILGNSGNTIYF
NA TRBJ2-2 13 NA TRBV29-1 TGCAGCGTTGCCGTTTCTGGCACCGGGGAGCTGTTTTTT CSVAVSGTGELFF
many TRBJ2-2 17 TRBD2 TRBV12-3/TRBV12-4 TGTGCCAGCAGTCCCGGGACTAGCGGTTTTTCCACCGGGGAGCTGTTTTTT CASSPGTSGFSTGELFF
few TRBJ2-5 14 NA TRBV29-1 TGCAGCGTCAAGAGGCCGGGGAAGAAAGAGACCCAGTACTTC CSVKRPGKKETQYF
few TRBJ2-1 15 TRBD2 TRBV2 TGTGCCAGCAGACCCGGACTAGCGGGAGGCAGTGAGCAGTTCTTC CASRPGLAGGSEQFF
NA TRBJ2-1 15 NA TRBV6-2/TRBV6-3 TGTGCCGCCTCCGCGGGTATTAGCGACTACAATGAGCAGTTCTTC CAASAGISDYNEQFF
NA TRBJ2-3 13 NA TRBV9 TGTGCCAGCAGCGGTGTAATGGGTGATACGCAGTATTTT CASSGVMGDTQYF
few TRBJ1-1 16 TRBD1 TRBV28 TGTGCCAGCAGTAGCACCTGGGACAGGGAGAACACTGAAGCTTTCTTT CASSSTWDRENTEAFF
few TRBJ1-1 16 NA TRBV6-5 TGTGCCAGCAGTTACGGATTCGAAGGGGGTAGCACTGAAGCTTTCTTT CASSYGFEGGSTEAFF
many TRBJ2-5 14 TRBD2 TRBV5-1 TGCGCCAGCAGCTTGGGTCTAGCGGGAGAGACCCAGTACTTC CASSLGLAGETQYF
NA TRBJ1-1 12 NA TRBV20-1 TGCAGTGCCCCTGGACCGCGCACTGAAGCTTTCTTT CSAPGPRTEAFF
many TRBJ2-4 15 NA TRBV6-2/TRBV6-3 TGTGCCAGCAGAGAGCGTGGGGTGGCCAAAAACATTCAGTACTTC CASRERGVAKNIQYF
many TRBJ2-7 14 NA TRBV24-1 TGTGCCACCAGTCCGGACAACGGGATAGGGGAGCAGTACTTC CATSPDNGIGEQYF
many TRBJ1-1 14 NA TRBV12-3/TRBV12-4 TGTGCCAGCAGTCCCTCTGACAGCAACACTGAAGCTTTCTTT CASSPSDSNTEAFF
many TRBJ2-7 14 NA TRBV7-9 TGTGCCAGCAGCGTGAGCGGAGGAAGCTACGAGCAGTACTTC CASSVSGGSYEQYF
many TRBJ1-6 14 NA TRBV7-6 TGTGCCAGCACCACAGAGGCAGATAATTCACCCCTCCACTTT CASTTEADNSPLHF
few TRBJ2-5 11 NA TRBV20-1 TGCAGTGCTAATGATAGAGAGACCCAGTACTTC CSANDRETQYF
NA TRBJ2-7 16 NA TRBV5-1 TGCGCCAGCAGCCCAGATGATACGCTGTTCTCCTACGAGCAGTACTTC CASSPDDTLFSYEQYF
many TRBJ1-2 15 TRBD1 TRBV4-1 TGCGCCAGCAGCCAAGGGAGACAGGGGGGCTATGGCTACACCTTC CASSQGRQGGYGYTF
many TRBJ1-2 13 TRBD1 TRBV6-2/TRBV6-3 TGTGCCAGCAGTGACAGGGCTACCTATGGCTACACCTTC CASSDRATYGYTF
NA TRBJ2-5 15 NA TRBV7-2 TGTGCCAGCAGCTTTAGCGGAACGTACCAAGAGACCCAGTACTTC CASSFSGTYQETQYF
NA TRBJ1-4 14 NA TRBV30 TGTGCCTGGGCTCGGGGGCCGACGGATGAAAAACTGTTTTTT CAWARGPTDEKLFF
NA TRBJ2-5 13 NA TRBV7-2 TGTGCCAGCAGCTTAGGCAGGTTGGAGACCCAGTACTTC CASSLGRLETQYF
NA TRBJ2-3 16 NA TRBV6-2/TRBV6-3 TGTGCCAGCAGTTACTCCGCGGGGAGCCCCACAGATACGCAGTATTTT CASSYSAGSPTDTQYF
many TRBJ1-4 16 TRBD1 TRBV7-2 TGTGCCAGCAGCTTAGAGTACAGGGGATTAGGTGAAAAACTGTTTTTT CASSLEYRGLGEKLFF
NA TRBJ2-1 16 TRBD2 TRBV27 TGTGCCAGCAGCTTGACTAGCGGGGGACCCTACAATGAGCAGTTCTTC CASSLTSGGPYNEQFF